A single sample gave rise to the 14 T cell receptor beta chains below, sequenced in a study of glioma-infiltrating T cells after dendritic cell vaccination. Some clones are missing from TCRdb's copy, which holds only in-frame ones; the method was immunoSEQ multiplex PCR. The top ten clones hold roughly 7.7% of a sample with around 72,000 clones, roughly 79% of them seen once. The sample here was blood, taken before dendritic cell vaccination. These receptors all stem from a human donor with glioblastoma.

This clone was observed a single time. CDR3 DNA: TGTGCCAGCGGCCCAGGGGGCGGTATGGGCTACACCTTC. Protein: CASGPGGGMGYTF. The rearrangement uses TRBV7-3 and TRBJ1-2, with 8 bases lining up with TRBD1. The germline V gene encodes CDR1 SGHTA and CDR2 FQGTGA. The CDR3 sequence is 13 residues long. V dropped 8 bases and J dropped 8; count of bases not matched to a gene: 10.

This CDR3 reads CAWSGGGSNQPQHF. The CDR3 bases are TGTGCCTGGAGTGGGGGGGGAAGCAATCAGCCCCAGCATTTT. The J gene is TRBJ1-5, the V gene TRBV30; tentatively, D is TRBD1 (5 bases). Trimming shortened V by 1 base and J by 1 base, and 8 bases separated the two germline ends. CDR3 length equals 14 residues. Germline lookup yields CDR1 GTSNPN and CDR2 SVGIG (reference sequence).

The CDR3 sequence is CSVGDRENTEAFF. The CDR3 DNA reads as TGCAGCGTGGGAGACAGGGAGAACACTGAAGCTTTCTTT. The chain employs TRBV29-1 and TRBJ1-1, with 7 bases lining up with TRBD1. Trimming at V came to 6 bases and at J to 1 base, leaving 5 bases not matched to a gene. Germline values: CDR1 SQVTM, CDR2 ANQGSEA. This CDR3 comprises 13 residues.

The chain couples TRBV6-1 to TRBJ1-2, with D possibly being TRBD1 (5 bases). Trimming stripped 3 bases from V and 4 bases from J, with 12 bases between. The CDR3 contains 14 residues. Germline CDR1 reads MNHNS; CDR2 reads SASEGT. CDR3 nucleotide sequence: TGTGCCAGCAGTGATGGAGGGGTATCCTATGGCTACACCTTC. It is translated as CASSDGGVSYGYTF.

This chain uses TRBV2 with TRBJ1-5; D gene uncertain. Germline CDR1 SNHLY, CDR2 FYNNEI. Trimming removed 8 bases from V and 1 base from J, with 3 bases in between. CDR3 length: 11 amino acids. The DNA of the CDR3 is TGTGCCAGCGCGAGCAATCAGCCCCAGCATTTT. Amino acids: CASASNQPQHF.

The genes are TRBV9 and TRBJ2-3; D perhaps matches TRBD1 (6 bases). The CDR3 contains 16 residues. Germline-derived CDR1 and CDR2 are SGDLS and YYNGEE. V was trimmed by 0 bases and J by 2 bases, leaving 13 bases between them. Here the CDR3 DNA reads TGTGCCAGCAGCGTAGACACAGGGCGCTCCACAGATACGCAGTATTTT. Protein: CASSVDTGRSTDTQYF.

V usage is TRBV11-2 and J usage is TRBJ2-2; 11 bases line up with TRBD2. There are 18 residues in the CDR3. Germline lookup yields CDR1 SGHAT and CDR2 FQNNGV. After removal of 5 bases from V and 2 bases from J, the junction contained 10 bases not matched to a gene. The CDR3 DNA reads as TGTGCCAGCAGCGGTAGCGGGGGGGCCGGTCGAAACACCGGGGAGCTGTTTTTT. Amino acids: CASSGSGGAGRNTGELFF.

The chain combines TRBV4-2 with TRBJ1-2; 9 bases are a match to TRBD1. The trim removed 5 bases at V and 7 bases at J, leaving 8 bases unmatched. The CDR3 sequence is 14 residues long. In germline, CDR1 is LGHNA, CDR2 YNFKEQ. The CDR3 coding sequence is TGTGCCAGCAGCGAACAGGGGGCGTTAGGTGGCTACACCTTC. Amino acids: CASSEQGALGGYTF.

The rearrangement joins TRBV5-4 to TRBJ1-2; perhaps TRBD1 as D (5 bases). Germline lookup yields CDR1 SGHNT and CDR2 YYREEE (reference sequence). This CDR3 region has 14 residues. Trimming removed 4 bases at V and 3 bases at J, with 13 bases between. CDR3 protein: CASSPQEGYYGYTF. In nucleotides, the CDR3 is TGTGCCAGCAGCCCCCAGGAGGGGTACTATGGCTACACCTTC.

The rearrangement joins TRBV11-2 to TRBJ2-7; D call uncertain. The CDR3 spans 11 residues. Germline V gene lookup returns CDR1 SGHAT and CDR2 FQNNGV. V was trimmed by 1 base and J by 9 bases, leaving 7 bases between them. The CDR3 DNA is TGTGCCAGCAGCTTAGGTGACTCGCAGTACTTC. Protein product: CASSLGDSQYF.

Written as DNA, the CDR3 is TGTGCCAGCAGCCTGGACACGATCTACGAGCAGTACTTC. It translates to CASSLDTIYEQYF. J is TRBJ2-7 and V is TRBV7-9; weak D call: TRBD1 (5 bases). Trimming took 5 bases from V and 3 from J, leaving 11 bases between them. Per the germline V gene, CDR1 is SEHNR and CDR2 is FQNEAQ (reference sequence). CDR3 length equals 13 residues. Filled out from reference TRBV7-9 and TRBJ2-7, the complete variable domain reads DTGVSQNPRHKITKRGQNVTFRCDPISEHNRLYWYRQTLGQGPEFLTYFQNEAQLEKSRLLSDRFSAERPKGSFSTLEIQRTEQGDSAMYLCASSLDTIYEQYFGPGTRLTVT.

This clone was seen a few times. The J gene is TRBJ2-7, the V gene TRBV6-1, with 7 bases lining up with TRBD1. Trimming took 6 bases from V and 0 from J; bases not matched to a gene: 5. CDR3 size: 14 residues. Looked up from germline, CDR1 is MNHNS and CDR2 is SASEGT. This CDR3 is CASSTGQNSYEQYF. The CDR3 DNA reads as TGTGCCAGCAGCACGGGACAGAACTCCTACGAGCAGTACTTC.

This chain uses TRBV2 with TRBJ1-1; perhaps TRBD1 as D (5 bases). Germline V lookup: CDR1 SNHLY, CDR2 FYNNEI. The CDR3 is made up of 13 amino acids. Trimming removed 8 bases from V and 4 bases from J, with 14 bases in between. CDR3 bases: TGTGCCAGCTTTTGGGGGGTTGGCACTGAAGCTTTCTTT. Protein: CASFWGVGTEAFF. Supplemented by reference TRBV2 and TRBJ1-1, the full variable domain reads EPEVTQTPSHQVTQMGQEVILRCVPISNHLYFYWYRQILGQKVEFLVSFYNNEISEKSEIFDDQFSVERPDGSNFTLKIRSTKLEDSAMYFCASFWGVGTEAFFGQGTRLTVV.

This rearrangement joins TRBV5-4 to TRBJ2-1; TRBD1 aligns across 7 bases. The V gene end was trimmed by 0 bases and the J gene end by 4 bases; junction bases not matched to a gene: 7. Germline V gene sequence: CDR1 SGHNT, CDR2 YYREEE (reference sequence). The CDR3 has 16 amino acids. The CDR3 DNA follows: TGTGCCAGCAGCTTGGTCGGTAGGGGGCGGTACAATGAGCAGTTCTTC. Translation gives CASSLVGRGRYNEQFF. The whole variable domain, remainder taken from reference TRBV5-4 and TRBJ2-1, is ETGVTQSPTHLIKTRGQQVTLRCSSQSGHNTVSWYQQALGQGPQFIFQYYREEENGRGNFPPRFSGLQFPNYSSELNVNALELDDSALYLCASSLVGRGRYNEQFFGPGTRLTVL.